These 20 T cell receptor beta chains originate from one sample sequenced in a study of identical twins. MiXCR, applied by TCRdb to the 5' RACE reads, yields one record per CDR3 protein. The sample records 500,000 to 550,000 distinct CDR3 sequences, approximately 20% being singletons. The data also belong to a second study, concerning yellow fever vaccine responses in identical twins.

The sequenced sample consisted of CD4+ T cells sorted from blood. These receptors all come from a woman between 18 and 29 years old in good health.

This clonotype was seen only a few times. The chain recombines TRBV20-1 with TRBJ2-3; TRBD2 might be the D (5 bases). The CDR3 spans 14 residues. The germline V gene has CDR1 DFQATT and CDR2 SNEGSKA (reference sequence). Deletions cut 3 bases from V and 3 bases from J, with 13 bases between. The CDR3 nucleotides read TGCAGTGCTAGTGCTAGCTCTTGGACAGATACGCAGTATTTT. Protein sequence: CSASASSWTDTQYF.

This clonotype has only a few counts. The chain carries TRBV27 and TRBJ2-7; the D gene is possibly TRBD2 (5 bases). The CDR3 extends over 15 amino acids. The germline gives CDR1 MNHEY, CDR2 SMNVEV (reference sequence). V lost 4 bases to trimming and J lost 0 bases, with 13 bases between them. The CDR3 here is CASSSFVGDSYEQYF. As DNA, the CDR3 is TGTGCCAGCAGTTCTTTCGTGGGAGACTCCTACGAGCAGTACTTC.

The V and J genes are TRBV20-1 and TRBJ2-7, with 11 bases matching TRBD2. This CDR3 spans 15 amino acids. The V and J ends lost 1 base and 3 bases, in that order; junction bases with no gene match: 5. Per germline, CDR1 DFQATT and CDR2 SNEGSKA (reference sequence). In DNA, the CDR3 is TGCAGTGCTAGAGTCCCTACTAGCGGGGGCTACGAGCAGTACTTC. Residues: CSARVPTSGGYEQYF.

This clonotype was picked up a small number of times. This chain connects TRBV6-5 to TRBJ2-7; D remains unclear. Trimming shortened V by 0 bases and J by 4 bases, and 7 bases separated the two germline ends. CDR3 length: 13 residues. Germline V gene lookup returns CDR1 MNHEY and CDR2 SVGAGI. The CDR3 loop reads CASSYSPIYEQYF. The CDR3, as DNA: TGTGCCAGCAGTTACTCGCCCATTTACGAGCAGTACTTC.

This sequence joins TRBV11-2 and TRBJ1-2; tentatively, D is TRBD1 (5 bases). The CDR3 sequence is 16 residues long. CDR1 is SGHAT and CDR2 is FQNNGV in the germline V gene. Trimming left V 1 base short and J 4 bases short, with 16 bases between. The CDR3 sequence: CASSLGAGNIRYGYTF. Here the CDR3 DNA reads TGTGCCAGCAGCTTAGGGGCAGGGAATATTCGCTATGGCTACACCTTC.

This clonotype was detected only a few times. The rearrangement links TRBV3-1 to TRBJ1-1, with 8 nucleotides matching TRBD1. This CDR3 comprises 14 residues. V shed 2 bases, J shed 8 bases, and the junction held 7 bases outside the gene matches. Germline-derived CDR1 and CDR2 are LGHDT and YNNKEL (reference sequence). The CDR3 protein is CASSQFSRGQEAFF. The CDR3 DNA reads TGTGCCAGCAGCCAATTTTCCAGGGGGCAGGAAGCTTTCTTT.

The chain is built from TRBV12-3 or TRBV12-4 and TRBJ1-1; D possibly corresponds to TRBD1 (5 bases). This CDR3 spans 14 amino acids. The V gene lost 5 bases and the J gene lost 1 base, with 11 bases spanning the gap. CDR3 loop: CASSPSTANTEAFF. CDR3 bases: TGTGCCAGCAGTCCCTCGACAGCGAACACTGAAGCTTTCTTT.

This chain links TRBV12-3 or TRBV12-4 with TRBJ2-1; D gene uncertain. This CDR3 comprises 11 residues. Trimming took 10 bases from V and 4 from J, leaving 8 bases between them. The chain's CDR3 is CATGKYNEQFF. CDR3 DNA: TGTGCCACCGGCAAGTACAATGAGCAGTTCTTC.

Written as DNA, the CDR3 is TGCGCCAGCCATCCTCCGACGGGGTCTACGCAGTATTTT. Translated: CASHPPTGSTQYF. This rearrangement joins TRBV5-1 to TRBJ2-3, with D possibly TRBD2 on 5 matching bases. In germline, CDR1 is SGHRS, CDR2 YFSETQ. V lost 7 bases, J lost 8 bases, and 17 bases lay in between. The CDR3 runs 13 residues.

This clonotype was seen a few times. This chain connects TRBV4-1 to TRBJ2-3; 9 positions agree with TRBD2. Per the germline V gene, CDR1 is MGHRA and CDR2 is YSYEKL. This CDR3 has 18 residues. V gave up 2 bases and J gave up 1 base; unmatched junction bases: 10. CDR3 in amino acids: CASSQPPVLAGRTDTQYF. The CDR3 nucleotides read TGCGCCAGCAGCCAACCCCCCGTCCTAGCGGGGCGCACAGATACGCAGTATTTT.

J is TRBJ2-1 and V is TRBV5-5, with D perhaps TRBD1 or TRBD2 (6 bases each). The CDR3 is 16 residues long. CDR1 is SGHKS and CDR2 is YYEKEE in the germline V gene (reference sequence). V was pared by 2 bases and J by 6 bases, with 18 bases between. CDR3 sequence reads: CASSFPLGGLFNEQFF. The CDR3 bases are TGTGCCAGCAGCTTCCCCCTGGGGGGCCTCTTCAATGAGCAGTTCTTC.

The chain links TRBV20-1 to TRBJ2-3, with D perhaps matching TRBD2 (6 bases). The CDR3 is made up of 15 amino acids. In germline, CDR1 is DFQATT, CDR2 SNEGSKA (reference sequence). Trimming took off 0 bases at V and 1 base at J, with 11 bases between the two ends. CDR3 amino acids: CSAREGGPGTDTQYF. The CDR3 coding sequence is TGCAGTGCTAGAGAGGGGGGACCGGGCACAGATACGCAGTATTTT.

This clonotype showed up just a few times. V is TRBV10-3 and J is TRBJ2-3; D is ambiguous. Deletions cut 2 bases from V and 0 bases from J, with 3 bases between. This CDR3 has 13 residues. Germline lookup yields CDR1 ENHRY and CDR2 SYGVKD. The CDR3 DNA sequence: TGTGCCATCAGTGAGGACAGCACAGATACGCAGTATTTT. It translates to CAISEDSTDTQYF.

Only a few counts were recorded for this clonotype. This chain's CDR3 is CASSAFLGLALSLFSYNEQFF. In DNA form, the CDR3 reads TGTGCCAGCAGTGCCTTTTTAGGACTAGCTCTGTCCCTTTTTTCCTACAATGAGCAGTTCTTC. The chain employs TRBV2 and TRBJ2-1; 8 nucleotides agree with TRBD2. This CDR3 is built from 21 residues. Per the germline V gene, CDR1 is SNHLY and CDR2 is FYNNEI. Losses at the gene ends were 4 bases for V and 1 base for J; bases not matched to a gene: 21. Full variable domain (rest looked up from reference TRBV2 and TRBJ2-1): EPEVTQTPSHQVTQMGQEVILRCVPISNHLYFYWYRQILGQKVEFLVSFYNNEISEKSEIFDDQFSVERPDGSNFTLKIRSTKLEDSAMYFCASSAFLGLALSLFSYNEQFFGPGTRLTVL.

This clonotype was observed a handful of times. J is TRBJ2-2 and V is TRBV5-5, with D possibly called TRBD1 or TRBD2 (5 bases each). The V and J ends lost 4 bases and 7 bases respectively, with 17 bases between them. CDR3 length: 15 residues. Looked up from germline, CDR1 is SGHKS and CDR2 is YYEKEE (reference sequence). In DNA form, the CDR3 reads TGTGCCAGCAGCCCACAACCGGCAGGGAGCGGGGAGCTGTTTTTT. Residues: CASSPQPAGSGELFF.

There are many counts of this clonotype. The gene calls are TRBV12-3 or TRBV12-4 and TRBJ1-1; TRBD1 agrees at 9 bases. Trimming at V came to 1 base and at J to 7 bases, leaving 7 bases not matched to a gene. The CDR3 is 15 amino acids. This chain's CDR3 is CASSLEQGASSEAFF. The CDR3 DNA reads TGTGCCAGCAGTTTAGAACAGGGGGCTAGCAGTGAAGCTTTCTTT.

The rearrangement uses TRBV20-1 and TRBJ2-1; 12 positions agree with TRBD2. With V trimmed by 3 bases and J by 4 bases, 7 bases remained unmatched. The CDR3 spans 16 residues. Looked up from germline, CDR1 is DFQATT and CDR2 is SNEGSKA (reference sequence). The CDR3 loop reads CSARAMGLAGYNEQFF. The CDR3 region has the DNA TGCAGTGCTAGGGCTATGGGACTAGCGGGTTACAATGAGCAGTTCTTC.

The rearrangement joins TRBV19 to TRBJ1-3; 9 positions agree with TRBD1. Unmatched junction bases numbered 4, after V lost 8 bases and J lost 2 bases. The CDR3 runs 14 residues. CDR1 and CDR2 (germline): LNHDA, SQIVND (reference sequence). This CDR3 is CASSTGGPGNTIYF. CDR3 nucleotides: TGTGCCAGTTCGACAGGGGGGCCTGGAAACACCATATATTTT.

The chain's CDR3 is CASSLGQTSPGELFF. In DNA form, the CDR3 reads TGTGCCAGCAGCCTGGGACAGACCTCCCCCGGGGAGCTGTTTTTT. V usage is TRBV12-3 or TRBV12-4 and J usage is TRBJ2-2; TRBD1 agrees at 7 bases. V dropped 6 bases and J dropped 6; count of bases not matched to a gene: 10. This CDR3 region has 15 residues.

This chain connects TRBV29-1 to TRBJ2-2; the match to TRBD1 covers 9 bases. The V gene end was trimmed by 4 bases and the J gene end by 6 bases; junction bases not matched to a gene: 9. Germline-derived CDR1 and CDR2 are SQVTM and ANQGSEA. CDR3 length: 15 residues. CDR3 region: CSVGPTGGRAGELFF. CDR3 bases: TGCAGCGTTGGCCCCACAGGGGGCCGGGCCGGGGAGCTGTTTTTT.